The 4 T cell receptor beta chains reported below all come from one sample, sequenced in a study of cytomegalovirus exposure and HLA in healthy donors. Profiling relied on immunoSEQ multiplex PCR, and the TCRdb table lists in-frame clones only, not all of them. This repertoire shows about 200,000 clones, about 81% found once; its top ten account for 0.95% to 1.5%. Sequencing was done on a sample of PBMCs. The receptors derive from a woman in her twenties or thirties in good health and CMV-seronegative.

This chain links TRBV11-2 with TRBJ2-1, with D possibly being TRBD2 (5 bases). Trimming took off 6 bases at V and 2 bases at J, with 14 bases between the two ends. This CDR3 spans 15 amino acids. Germline CDR1 SGHAT, CDR2 FQNNGV. CDR3 sequence: CASSMRVTAYNEQFF. CDR3 coding DNA: TGTGCCAGCAGTATGAGGGTAACGGCCTACAATGAGCAGTTCTTC.

The V call is TRBV27, the J call TRBJ1-4, with 10 nucleotides matching TRBD1. V lost 2 bases and J lost 6; bases outside the gene matches: 6. The CDR3 has 16 residues. From germline, CDR1 is MNHEY and CDR2 SMNVEV (reference sequence). The CDR3 loop reads CASSLSPGQGYEKLFF. The CDR3 DNA reads as TGTGCCAGCAGTTTAAGCCCGGGACAGGGGTATGAAAAACTGTTTTTT.

The rearrangement links TRBV10-2 to TRBJ1-4; D is perhaps TRBD1 (5 bases). CDR1 WSHSY and CDR2 SAAADI come from the germline V gene. The V end was cut by 3 bases, the J end by 4 bases, with 9 bases between. The CDR3 is 14 residues long. CDR3 residues: CASSEVQGNEKLFF. The CDR3 nucleotides read TGCGCCAGCAGTGAAGTTCAGGGTAATGAAAAACTGTTTTTT.

This chain joins TRBV5-1 and TRBJ2-7, with 9 positions matching TRBD2. The J segment lost 0 bases and the V segment lost 1 base, leaving 5 bases of the junction unmatched. This CDR3 has 16 residues. Germline assignment: CDR1 SGHRS and CDR2 YFSETQ. CDR3 DNA: TGCGCCAGCAGCTTGAATAGCGGGAGCCACTCCTACGAGCAGTACTTC. This translates into CASSLNSGSHSYEQYF. Full variable domain (remainder filled in from reference TRBV5-1 and TRBJ2-7): KAGVTQTPRYLIKTRGQQVTLSCSPISGHRSVSWYQQTPGQGLQFLFEYFSETQRNKGNFPGRFSGRQFSNSRSEMNVSTLELGDSALYLCASSLNSGSHSYEQYFGPGTRLTVT.